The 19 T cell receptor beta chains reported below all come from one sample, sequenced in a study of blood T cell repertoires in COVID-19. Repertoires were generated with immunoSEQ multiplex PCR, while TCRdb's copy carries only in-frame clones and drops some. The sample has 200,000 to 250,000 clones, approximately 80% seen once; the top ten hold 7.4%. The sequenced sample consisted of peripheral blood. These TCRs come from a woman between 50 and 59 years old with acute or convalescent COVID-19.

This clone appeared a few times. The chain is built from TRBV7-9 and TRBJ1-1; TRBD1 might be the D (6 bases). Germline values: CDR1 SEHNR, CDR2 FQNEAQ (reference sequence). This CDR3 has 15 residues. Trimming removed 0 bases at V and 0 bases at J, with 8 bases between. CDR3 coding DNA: TGTGCCAGCAGCTTAGCGACAGGAATGAACACTGAAGCTTTCTTT. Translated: CASSLATGMNTEAFF.

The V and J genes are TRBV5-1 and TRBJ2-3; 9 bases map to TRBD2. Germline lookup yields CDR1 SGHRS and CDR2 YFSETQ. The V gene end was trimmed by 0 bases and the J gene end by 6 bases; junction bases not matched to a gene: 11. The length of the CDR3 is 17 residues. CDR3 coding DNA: TGCGCCAGCAGCTTGGGGGCCGTAGCGGGAGCAAAGGATACGCAGTATTTT. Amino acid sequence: CASSLGAVAGAKDTQYF.

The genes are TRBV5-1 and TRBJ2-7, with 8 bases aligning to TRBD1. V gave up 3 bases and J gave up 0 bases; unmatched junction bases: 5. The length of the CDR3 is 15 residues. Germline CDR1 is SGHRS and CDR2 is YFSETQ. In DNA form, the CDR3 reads TGCGCCAGCAGCTGGGGACAGGTCAACTCCTACGAGCAGTACTTC. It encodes CASSWGQVNSYEQYF.

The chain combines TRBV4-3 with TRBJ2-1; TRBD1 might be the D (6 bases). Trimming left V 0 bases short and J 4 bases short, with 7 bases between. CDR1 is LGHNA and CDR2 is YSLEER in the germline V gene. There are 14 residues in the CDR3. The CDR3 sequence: CASSQDRGYNEQFF. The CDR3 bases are TGCGCCAGCAGCCAAGACAGGGGATACAATGAGCAGTTCTTC.

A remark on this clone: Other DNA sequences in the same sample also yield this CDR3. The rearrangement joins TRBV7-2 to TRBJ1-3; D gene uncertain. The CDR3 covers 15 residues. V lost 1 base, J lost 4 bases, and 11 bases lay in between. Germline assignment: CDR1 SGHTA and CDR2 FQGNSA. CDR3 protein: CASSLVPGSGNTIYF. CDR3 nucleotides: TGTGCCAGCAGCTTAGTCCCGGGGTCCGGAAACACCATATATTTT.

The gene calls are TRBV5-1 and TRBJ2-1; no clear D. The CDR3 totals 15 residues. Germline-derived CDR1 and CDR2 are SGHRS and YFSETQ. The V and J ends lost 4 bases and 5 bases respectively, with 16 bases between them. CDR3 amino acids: CASSADGDSHNEQFF. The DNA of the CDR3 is TGCGCCAGCAGCGCGGATGGAGATTCACACAATGAGCAGTTCTTC.

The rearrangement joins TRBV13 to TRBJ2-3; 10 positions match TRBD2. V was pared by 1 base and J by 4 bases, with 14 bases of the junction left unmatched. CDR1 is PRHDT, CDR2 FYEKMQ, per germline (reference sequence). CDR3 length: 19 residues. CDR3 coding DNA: TGTGCCAGCAGCTTAGCCCCCAAAGCTAGCGGGAGTAAGTCAGATACGCAGTATTTT. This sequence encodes CASSLAPKASGSKSDTQYF.

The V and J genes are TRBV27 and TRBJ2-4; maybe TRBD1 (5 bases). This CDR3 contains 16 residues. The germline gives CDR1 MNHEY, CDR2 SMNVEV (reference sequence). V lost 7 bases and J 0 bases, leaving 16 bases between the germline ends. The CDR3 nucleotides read TGTGCCAGCAACCTAGACAGTCCCCTAGCCAAAAACATTCAGTACTTC. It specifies CASNLDSPLAKNIQYF.

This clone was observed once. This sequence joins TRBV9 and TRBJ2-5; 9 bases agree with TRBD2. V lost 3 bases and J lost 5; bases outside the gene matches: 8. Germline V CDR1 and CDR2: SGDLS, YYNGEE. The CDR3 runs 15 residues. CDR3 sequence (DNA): TGTGCCAGCAGCGAAGCGGGGGGCCTGGGGGAGACCCAGTACTTC. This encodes CASSEAGGLGETQYF. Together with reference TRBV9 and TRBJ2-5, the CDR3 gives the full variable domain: DSGVTQTPKHLITATGQRVTLRCSPRSGDLSVYWYQQSLDQGLQFLIQYYNGEERAKGNILERFSAQQFPDLHSELNLSSLELGDSALYFCASSEAGGLGETQYFGPGTRLLVL.

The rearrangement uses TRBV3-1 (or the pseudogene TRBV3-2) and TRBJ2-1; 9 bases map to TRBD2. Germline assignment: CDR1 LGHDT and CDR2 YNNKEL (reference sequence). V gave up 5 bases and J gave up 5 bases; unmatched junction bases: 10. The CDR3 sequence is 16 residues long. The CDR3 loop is CASSTDRGRANNEQFF. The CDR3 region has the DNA TGTGCCAGCAGCACAGACCGCGGGAGGGCGAACAATGAGCAGTTCTTC.

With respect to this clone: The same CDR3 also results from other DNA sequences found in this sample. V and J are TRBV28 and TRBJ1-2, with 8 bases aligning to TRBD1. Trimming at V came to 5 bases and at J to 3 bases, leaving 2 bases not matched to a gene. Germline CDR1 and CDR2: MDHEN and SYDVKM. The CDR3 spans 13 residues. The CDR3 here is CASSPTGDYGYTF. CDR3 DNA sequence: TGTGCCAGCAGTCCGACAGGGGACTATGGCTACACCTTC.

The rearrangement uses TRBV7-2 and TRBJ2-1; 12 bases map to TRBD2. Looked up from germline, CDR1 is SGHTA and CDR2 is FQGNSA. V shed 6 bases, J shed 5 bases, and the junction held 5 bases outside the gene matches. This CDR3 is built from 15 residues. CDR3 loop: CASRFGLAGHNEQFF. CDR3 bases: TGTGCCAGCAGGTTCGGACTAGCGGGACACAATGAGCAGTTCTTC.

CDR3 loop: CASSHFSGRDGNEQFF. DNA of the CDR3: TGTGCCAGTAGTCACTTTAGCGGGAGGGATGGTAATGAGCAGTTCTTC. The chain couples TRBV19 to TRBJ2-1; 11 nucleotides align to TRBD2. The CDR3 runs 16 residues. V lost 5 bases and J lost 7; bases outside the gene matches: 10. Per the germline V gene, CDR1 is LNHDA and CDR2 is SQIVND (reference sequence).

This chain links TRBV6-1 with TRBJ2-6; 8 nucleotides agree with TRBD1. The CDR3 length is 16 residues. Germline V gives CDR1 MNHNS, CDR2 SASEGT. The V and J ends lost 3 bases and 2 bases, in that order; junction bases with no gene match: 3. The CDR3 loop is CASSDPGGAGANVLTF. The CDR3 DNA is TGTGCCAGCAGTGATCCAGGGGGCGCTGGGGCCAACGTCCTGACTTTC.

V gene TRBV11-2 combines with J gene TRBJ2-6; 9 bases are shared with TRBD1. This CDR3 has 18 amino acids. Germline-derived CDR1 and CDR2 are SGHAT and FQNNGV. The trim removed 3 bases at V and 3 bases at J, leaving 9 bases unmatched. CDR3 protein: CASSFTRGQGSGANVLTF. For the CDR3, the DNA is TGTGCCAGCAGCTTTACCCGGGGACAGGGAAGTGGGGCCAACGTCCTGACTTTC.

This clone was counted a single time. CDR3 in DNA: TGTGCCACCAGCAGACGAGGGGAGACCCAGTACTTC. It encodes CATSRRGETQYF. The chain combines TRBV15 with TRBJ2-5; TRBD2 might be the D (5 bases). Germline CDR1 LNHNV, CDR2 YYDKDF (reference sequence). Trimming pared 2 bases from V and 5 bases from J, leaving 6 bases between. The CDR3 length is 12 residues.

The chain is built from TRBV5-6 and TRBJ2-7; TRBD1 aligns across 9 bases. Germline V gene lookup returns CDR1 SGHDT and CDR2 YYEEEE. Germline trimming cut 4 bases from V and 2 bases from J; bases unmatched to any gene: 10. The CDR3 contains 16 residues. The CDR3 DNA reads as TGTGCCAGCAGCCCGATTGGGGGACAGGGAACCTACGAGCAGTACTTC. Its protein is CASSPIGGQGTYEQYF.

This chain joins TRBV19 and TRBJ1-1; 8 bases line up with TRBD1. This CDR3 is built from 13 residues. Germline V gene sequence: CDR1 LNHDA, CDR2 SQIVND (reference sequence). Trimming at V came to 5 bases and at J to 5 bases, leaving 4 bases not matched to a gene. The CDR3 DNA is TGTGCCAGTAGTTCACAGGGGGGGACTGAAGCTTTCTTT. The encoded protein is CASSSQGGTEAFF. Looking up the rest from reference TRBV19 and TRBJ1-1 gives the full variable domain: DGGITQSPKYLFRKEGQNVTLSCEQNLNHDAMYWYRQDPGQGLRLIYYSQIVNDFQKGDIAEGYSVSREKKESFPLTVTSAQKNPTAFYLCASSSQGGTEAFFGQGTRLTVV.

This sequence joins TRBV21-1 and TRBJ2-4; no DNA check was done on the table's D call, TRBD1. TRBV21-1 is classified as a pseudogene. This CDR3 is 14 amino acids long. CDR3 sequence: CASSKEGWLDIQYF. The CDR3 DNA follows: TGTGCCAGCAGCAAAGAGGGGTGGTTGGACATTCAGTACTTC.